These 6 T cell receptor beta chains originate from one sample sequenced in a study of cytomegalovirus exposure and HLA in healthy donors. The PCR contained 60 Vbeta and 13 Jbeta primers. Produced via immunoSEQ multiplex PCR; TCRdb's table is partial and in-frame only. The sample yields some 150,000 clones, 80% seen once. The sample consisted of PBMCs. Every receptor here comes from a young woman in good health and CMV-seronegative.

This clone occurred once. J is TRBJ1-2 and V is TRBV4-1, with a tentative D call TRBD1 (6 bases). With 1 base removed from V and 2 bases from J, the gap between germline ends came to 14 bases. Germline V gene sequence: CDR1 MGHRA, CDR2 YSYEKL. CDR3 length: 16 residues. CDR3 coding DNA: TGCGCCAGCAGCCAAGTTAGGCTAACAGGGAACTATGGCTACACCTTC. Its translation: CASSQVRLTGNYGYTF.

V gene TRBV10-3 combines with J gene TRBJ2-1; 7 nucleotides match TRBD2. V lost 10 bases and J lost 2; bases outside the gene matches: 2. Germline loops: CDR1 ENHRY, CDR2 SYGVKD. The CDR3 contains 12 residues. CDR3 region: CATGTTYNEQFF. DNA of the CDR3: TGTGCCACCGGGACTACCTACAATGAGCAGTTCTTC.

This clone was seen just once. The chain has TRBV7-2 and TRBJ2-1; TRBD2 might be the D (6 bases). The CDR3 has 15 residues. CDR1 is SGHTA and CDR2 is FQGNSA in the germline V gene. V lost 2 bases, J lost 4 bases, and 12 bases lay in between. CDR3 in amino acids: CASSLKREFYNEQFF. As DNA, the CDR3 is TGTGCCAGCAGCTTAAAACGGGAGTTTTACAATGAGCAGTTCTTC.

The rearrangement links TRBV30 to TRBJ2-3; TRBD1 might be the D (6 bases). Trimming removed 0 bases at V and 4 bases at J, with 23 bases between. Per the germline V gene, CDR1 is GTSNPN and CDR2 is SVGIG (reference sequence). CDR3 length equals 18 residues. This chain's CDR3 is CAWSVSFRGRGGADTQYF. The CDR3 bases are TGTGCCTGGAGTGTATCGTTTCGGGGCAGGGGTGGTGCAGATACGCAGTATTTT.

A few counts support this clone. The chain couples TRBV6-5 to TRBJ2-1; tentative D call: TRBD2 (5 bases). The CDR3 has 15 residues. Germline V gene data show CDR1 as MNHEY and CDR2 as SVGAGI. V gave up 4 bases and J gave up 7 bases, with 17 bases separating them. CDR3 sequence reads: CASSWAITRGNEQFF. The CDR3 nucleotides are TGTGCCAGCAGTTGGGCCATCACCCGGGGAAATGAGCAGTTCTTC.

Comments on this clone: One junction end does not reproduce the germline sequence, and a read error may be involved. The chain couples TRBV5-1 to TRBJ2-1; perhaps TRBD2 as D (6 bases). CDR3 size: 14 residues. CDR1 SGHRS and CDR2 YFSETQ come from the germline V gene. CDR3 sequence reads: CASSLGDSNNEQFF. CDR3 in DNA: TGCGCCAGCAGCTTGGGGGACTCCAACAATGAGCAGTTCTTC.